Each of the 31 T cell receptor beta chains below was sequenced from the same sample in a study of OX40 agonist ivuxolimab in advanced cancers. Libraries were prepared by immunoSEQ multiplex PCR; TCRdb keeps only in-frame clonotypes and omits some of them. The table lists about 33,000 clones, 65% to 85% of them singletons. This sample comprised CD4+ or CD8+ T cells sorted from blood, obtained in a trial of the OX40 agonist ivuxolimab. The origin of the receptors is an adult with an advanced solid tumor such as melanoma, head and neck, liver or kidney cancer.

The genes are TRBV28 and TRBJ2-7; 9 bases are a match to TRBD1. The CDR3 consists of 14 residues. Germline-derived CDR1 and CDR2 are MDHEN and SYDVKM. V shed 6 bases, J shed 4 bases, and the junction held 7 bases outside the gene matches. The chain's CDR3 is CASSPGTGPYEQYF. As DNA, the CDR3 is TGTGCCAGCAGCCCAGGGACAGGGCCATACGAGCAGTACTTC.

Only a few counts were recorded for this clone. CDR3 loop: CASRTGTDTQYF. The DNA for the CDR3 is TGTGCCAGCAGGACAGGGACAGATACGCAGTATTTT. The chain recombines TRBV9 with TRBJ2-3, with TRBD1 identical over 7 bases. From germline, CDR1 is SGDLS and CDR2 YYNGEE. The CDR3 covers 12 residues. Trimming took 5 bases from V and 3 from J; bases not matched to a gene: 0.

The chain uses TRBV5-4 and TRBJ1-1; TRBD1 aligns across 8 bases. V dropped 2 bases and J dropped 8; count of bases not matched to a gene: 5. CDR1 SGHNT and CDR2 YYREEE come from the germline V gene (reference sequence). This CDR3 region has 13 residues. The CDR3 DNA reads TGTGCCAGCAGCTTTCCAGGGGGCTGGGAAGCTTTCTTT. This translates into CASSFPGGWEAFF.

A few counts support this clone. The chain has TRBV6-5 and TRBJ1-6; the match to TRBD1 covers 7 bases. Germline V gives CDR1 MNHEY, CDR2 SVGAGI. Trimming at V came to 2 bases and at J to 7 bases, leaving 5 bases not matched to a gene. The CDR3 extends over 15 amino acids. CDR3 residues: CASSYKWDSNSPLHF. The DNA for the CDR3 is TGTGCCAGCAGTTACAAATGGGACAGCAATTCACCCCTCCACTTT.

This chain connects TRBV5-1 to TRBJ2-2, with 7 bases matching TRBD1. This CDR3 spans 19 amino acids. V shed 2 bases, J shed 3 bases, and the junction held 16 bases outside the gene matches. The germline V gene encodes CDR1 SGHRS and CDR2 YFSETQ. The CDR3 DNA reads TGCGCCAGCAGCTTAAGGACAGGACGTATTTTAGATCACACCGGGGAGCTGTTTTTT. Translating it yields CASSLRTGRILDHTGELFF. Looking up the rest from reference TRBV5-1 and TRBJ2-2 gives the full variable domain: KAGVTQTPRYLIKTRGQQVTLSCSPISGHRSVSWYQQTPGQGLQFLFEYFSETQRNKGNFPGRFSGRQFSNSRSEMNVSTLELGDSALYLCASSLRTGRILDHTGELFFGEGSRLTVL.

The chain uses TRBV29-1 and TRBJ2-3, with D perhaps matching TRBD1 or TRBD2 (5 bases each). The germline gives CDR1 SQVTM, CDR2 ANQGSEA. The CDR3 length is 14 residues. Deletions cut 1 base from V and 4 bases from J, with 12 bases between. The CDR3 reads CSVEGGKKADTQYF. Written as DNA, the CDR3 is TGCAGCGTTGAAGGGGGGAAAAAGGCAGATACGCAGTATTTT.

The gene calls are TRBV5-1 and TRBJ2-5; D might be TRBD1 or TRBD2, each matching 5 bases. The J call may be incorrect, as the DNA end agrees better with TRBJ2-7. This CDR3 has 13 residues. From germline, CDR1 is SGHRS and CDR2 YFSETQ. The CDR3 protein is CASSVGRDYEQYF. CDR3 bases: TGCGCCAGCAGCGTGGGACGGGACTACGAGCAGTACTTC.

This clone was seen a handful of times. CDR3 DNA: TGTGCCAGCTCACCCGAGGGGGCGAATCAGCCCCAGCATTTT. Translation gives CASSPEGANQPQHF. The V call is TRBV6-5, the J call TRBJ1-5; 7 bases are shared with TRBD1. The CDR3 runs to 14 residues. Germline CDR1 and CDR2: MNHEY and SVGAGI. V was clipped by 8 bases and J by 4 bases; unmatched bases: 8.

As to this clone: Other DNA sequences in this sample translate to the same CDR3. This rearrangement joins TRBV18 to TRBJ1-1, with D possibly TRBD1 on 5 matching bases. Deletions cut 6 bases from V and 5 bases from J, with 13 bases between. Germline CDR1 and CDR2: KGHSH and LQKENI. This CDR3 is 13 amino acids long. Written as DNA, the CDR3 is TGTGCCAGCTCTCCCTCCAGGGAAACTGAAGCTTTCTTT. It is translated as CASSPSRETEAFF.

This clone showed up just once. The V and J genes are TRBV25-1 and TRBJ1-5; 8 nucleotides agree with TRBD1. Germline V gives CDR1 MGHDK, CDR2 SYGVNS. The V and J ends lost 6 bases and 2 bases, in that order; junction bases with no gene match: 6. The CDR3 has 15 amino acids. DNA for the CDR3: TGTGCCAGCAGCCCGACAGGGGAAGGCAATCAGCCCCAGCATTTT. As protein: CASSPTGEGNQPQHF.

In this sample, this clone turned up a few times. This chain links TRBV28 with TRBJ1-2; the match to TRBD1 covers 8 bases. With V trimmed by 4 bases and J by 4 bases, 5 bases remained unmatched. The germline V gene has CDR1 MDHEN and CDR2 SYDVKM. The CDR3 has 14 residues. CDR3 DNA: TGTGCCAGCAGTTACAGGGGGGCCCCCTATGGCTACACCTTC. It yields the protein CASSYRGAPYGYTF.

This clone was counted between two and nine times. CDR3 in amino acids: CASKRQRSYEQYF. CDR3 nucleotides: TGTGCCAGCAAGAGACAGCGTTCCTACGAGCAGTACTTC. The chain recombines TRBV27 with TRBJ2-7, with D perhaps TRBD1 (5 bases). This CDR3 is built from 13 residues. Germline assignment: CDR1 MNHEY and CDR2 SMNVEV (reference sequence). V dropped 7 bases and J dropped 1 base, with 11 bases sitting between them.

The chain uses TRBV6-5 and TRBJ2-5, with D perhaps TRBD1 or TRBD2 (5 bases each). V dropped 5 bases and J dropped 4 bases, with 8 bases sitting between them. Germline assignment: CDR1 MNHEY and CDR2 SVGAGI. The CDR3 has 12 amino acids. The CDR3 sequence: CASSTGGETQYF. The CDR3 DNA reads as TGTGCCAGCAGTACAGGAGGAGAGACCCAGTACTTC.

J is TRBJ1-2 and V is TRBV19; D is undetermined. Trimming took 4 bases from V and 4 from J, leaving 13 bases between them. This CDR3 contains 14 residues. The germline V gene encodes CDR1 LNHDA and CDR2 SQIVND (reference sequence). CDR3 in amino acids: CASSKTFKSYGYTF. The DNA of the CDR3 is TGTGCCAGTAGTAAGACATTCAAGTCCTATGGCTACACCTTC.

The V and J genes are TRBV2 and TRBJ1-6, with D possibly matching TRBD1 (6 bases). Trimming shortened V by 4 bases and J by 9 bases, and 16 bases separated the two germline ends. The CDR3 is made up of 15 amino acids. The germline V gene has CDR1 SNHLY and CDR2 FYNNEI. The CDR3 loop is CASSGGRGQGSPLHF. CDR3 coding DNA: TGTGCCAGCAGTGGTGGCAGGGGACAAGGTTCACCCCTCCACTTT.

V is TRBV11-2 and J is TRBJ1-5; D call uncertain. This CDR3 comprises 15 residues. Germline CDR1 is SGHAT and CDR2 is FQNNGV. V gave up 0 bases and J gave up 4 bases, with 10 bases separating them. For the CDR3, the DNA is TGTGCCAGCAGCTTAGATCCGGGAAAAAATCAGCCCCAGCATTTT. This encodes CASSLDPGKNQPQHF.

This clone has just a few counts. The rearrangement uses TRBV11-2 and TRBJ1-3; TRBD1 agrees at 11 bases. CDR1 and CDR2 (germline): SGHAT, FQNNGV. This CDR3 is 18 amino acids long. With 5 bases clipped from V and 2 bases from J, the junction kept 11 bases outside the gene matches. CDR3 region: CASSPILGQGAAGNTIYF. For the CDR3, the DNA is TGTGCCAGCAGCCCTATTCTTGGACAGGGGGCCGCTGGAAACACCATATATTTT.

This sequence joins TRBV4-1 and TRBJ2-5; D might be TRBD2 (5 bases). The CDR3 spans 12 residues. V was pared by 6 bases and J by 7 bases, with 12 bases between. In germline, CDR1 is MGHRA, CDR2 YSYEKL. CDR3 protein: CASRDGGGTQYF. CDR3 DNA sequence: TGCGCCAGCAGGGACGGAGGAGGGACCCAGTACTTC.

A note on this clone: The junction departs from the called germline gene at one end, perhaps through a read error. V and J are TRBV18 and TRBJ1-5; 8 bases line up with TRBD1. CDR1 and CDR2 (germline): KGHSH, LQKENI. CDR3 length: 13 residues. CDR3 DNA: TGTACCAGCTCCGCGACAGGGGAGCAGCCCCAGCATTTT. Translation gives CTSSATGEQPQHF.

The chain joins TRBV6-1 to TRBJ2-5; 8 bases map to TRBD2. Looked up from germline, CDR1 is MNHNS and CDR2 is SASEGT. The CDR3 covers 15 residues. V gave up 6 bases and J gave up 5 bases; unmatched junction bases: 11. CDR3: CASRLGGAFGETQYF. The CDR3 bases are TGTGCCAGCAGGCTCGGGGGGGCCTTCGGGGAGACCCAGTACTTC.

J is TRBJ1-1 and V is TRBV6-5; D gene uncertain. The CDR3 loop spans 13 amino acids. CDR1 is MNHEY and CDR2 is SVGAGI in the germline V gene. Trimming took 7 bases from V and 0 from J, leaving 9 bases between them. The CDR3 DNA follows: TGTGCCAGCATTAACAGAATGAACACTGAAGCTTTCTTT. It translates to CASINRMNTEAFF.

V and J are TRBV7-9 and TRBJ2-1; 7 bases agree with TRBD2. J lost 4 bases, V lost 1 base, and 13 bases had no gene match. The V gene's germline CDR1 is SEHNR and CDR2 FQNEAQ (reference sequence). CDR3 length: 18 residues. The CDR3 DNA follows: TGTGCCAGCAGCTTAGGGGAGGGCGCGGGGGATTTTTACAATGAGCAGTTCTTC. Translation: CASSLGEGAGDFYNEQFF. The variable domain in full, with the rest retrieved from reference TRBV7-9 and TRBJ2-1, is DTGVSQNPRHKITKRGQNVTFRCDPISEHNRLYWYRQTLGQGPEFLTYFQNEAQLEKSRLLSDRFSAERPKGSFSTLEIQRTEQGDSAMYLCASSLGEGAGDFYNEQFFGPGTRLTVL.

The CDR3 DNA sequence: TGCGCCAGCAGCTTGGAGGGACATAGGGCTTTCTTT. Translated, it gives CASSLEGHRAFF. The chain joins TRBV5-1 to TRBJ1-1; TRBD1 is a possible D gene (6 bases). The CDR3 extends over 12 amino acids. With 0 bases removed from V and 11 bases from J, the gap between germline ends came to 11 bases. Germline CDR1 SGHRS, CDR2 YFSETQ.

V and J are TRBV27 and TRBJ1-1; no reliable D call. Looked up from germline, CDR1 is MNHEY and CDR2 is SMNVEV (reference sequence). Trimming stripped 7 bases from V and 3 bases from J, with 15 bases between. This CDR3 comprises 14 residues. CDR3 DNA: TGTGCCAGCACCACAACAGTTTGGGACACTGAAGCTTTCTTT. Amino acid sequence: CASTTTVWDTEAFF.

This chain uses TRBV15 with TRBJ1-5; 9 nucleotides agree with TRBD1. The junction had 11 bases not matched to a gene; V was cut back by 0 bases and J by 8 bases. The CDR3 contains 17 residues. Looked up from germline, CDR1 is LNHNV and CDR2 is YYDKDF (reference sequence). Written as DNA, the CDR3 is TGTGCCACCAGCAGAGATCAGAACAGGGGGCCCGGGGAGCCCCAGCATTTT. Its protein is CATSRDQNRGPGEPQHF.

The rearrangement links TRBV5-6 to TRBJ1-4; no clear D. This CDR3 has 14 amino acids. V dropped 0 bases and J dropped 8 bases, with 11 bases sitting between them. In germline, CDR1 is SGHDT, CDR2 YYEEEE. The CDR3 here is CASSLDGVREKLFF. CDR3 nucleotide sequence: TGTGCCAGCAGCTTGGACGGAGTTAGGGAAAAACTGTTTTTT.

The V call is TRBV18, the J call TRBJ1-1, with TRBD1 matching over 7 bases. The CDR3 totals 16 residues. CDR1 is KGHSH, CDR2 LQKENI, per germline. Trimming removed 2 bases from V and 2 bases from J; junction bases left unmatched: 8. The CDR3 DNA reads as TGTGCCAGCTCACCATTCAGGGGGAATGGTAACACTGAAGCTTTCTTT. This translates into CASSPFRGNGNTEAFF.

This clone has just one count. V and J are TRBV28 and TRBJ2-5, with 14 bases aligning to TRBD2. Germline V lookup: CDR1 MDHEN, CDR2 SYDVKM. The length of the CDR3 is 15 residues. J lost 5 bases, V lost 5 bases, and 4 bases had no gene match. DNA of the CDR3: TGTGCCAGCAGTCCCCGGACTAGCGGGGGGGAGACCCAGTACTTC. Translation gives CASSPRTSGGETQYF.

The chain recombines TRBV25-1 with TRBJ2-3; D is perhaps TRBD1 (5 bases). Germline CDR1 reads MGHDK; CDR2 reads SYGVNS. Trimming pared 3 bases from V and 2 bases from J, leaving 12 bases between. The CDR3 is made up of 15 amino acids. CDR3 nucleotides: TGTGCCAGCAGTGATCCGACAGATTTCACAGATACGCAGTATTTT. As protein: CASSDPTDFTDTQYF.

J is TRBJ1-1 and V is TRBV6-1, with 9 bases fitting TRBD1. Germline lookup yields CDR1 MNHNS and CDR2 SASEGT. J lost 3 bases, V lost 4 bases, and 0 bases had no gene match. The CDR3 extends over 13 amino acids. The CDR3 spells CASSGDRDTEAFF. CDR3 sequence (DNA): TGTGCCAGCAGTGGGGACAGGGACACTGAAGCTTTCTTT.

A single count supports this clone. V and J are TRBV18 and TRBJ2-2; 9 bases agree with TRBD1. V shed 6 bases, J shed 7 bases, and the junction held 12 bases outside the gene matches. The CDR3 sequence is 16 residues long. Germline V gene lookup returns CDR1 KGHSH and CDR2 LQKENI. CDR3: CASSEFLGQGHGELFF. As DNA, the CDR3 is TGTGCCAGCTCCGAGTTTCTCGGACAGGGGCACGGGGAGCTGTTTTTT. Full variable domain (remainder filled in from reference TRBV18 and TRBJ2-2): NAGVMQNPRHLVRRRGQEARLRCSPMKGHSHVYWYRQLPEEGLKFMVYLQKENIIDESGMPKERFSAEFPKEGPSILRIQQVVRGDSAAYFCASSEFLGQGHGELFFGEGSRLTVL.